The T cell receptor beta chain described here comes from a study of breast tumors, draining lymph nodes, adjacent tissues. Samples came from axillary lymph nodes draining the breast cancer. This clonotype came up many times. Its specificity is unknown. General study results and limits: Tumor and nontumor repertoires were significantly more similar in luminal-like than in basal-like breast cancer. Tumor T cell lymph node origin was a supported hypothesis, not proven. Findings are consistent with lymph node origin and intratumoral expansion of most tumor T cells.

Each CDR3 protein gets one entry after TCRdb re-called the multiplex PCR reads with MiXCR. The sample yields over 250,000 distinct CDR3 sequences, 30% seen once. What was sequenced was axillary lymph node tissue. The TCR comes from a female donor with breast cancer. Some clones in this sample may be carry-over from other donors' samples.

For the CDR3, the DNA is TGTGCCAGCAGCGTAAATAGCGCAGGTGAGCAGTTCTTC. It specifies CASSVNSAGEQFF. The V gene is TRBV9, the J gene TRBJ2-1, with D perhaps matching TRBD2 (5 bases). The CDR3 consists of 13 residues. Trimming pared 1 base from V and 9 bases from J, leaving 11 bases between. Germline lookup yields CDR1 SGDLS and CDR2 YYNGEE.